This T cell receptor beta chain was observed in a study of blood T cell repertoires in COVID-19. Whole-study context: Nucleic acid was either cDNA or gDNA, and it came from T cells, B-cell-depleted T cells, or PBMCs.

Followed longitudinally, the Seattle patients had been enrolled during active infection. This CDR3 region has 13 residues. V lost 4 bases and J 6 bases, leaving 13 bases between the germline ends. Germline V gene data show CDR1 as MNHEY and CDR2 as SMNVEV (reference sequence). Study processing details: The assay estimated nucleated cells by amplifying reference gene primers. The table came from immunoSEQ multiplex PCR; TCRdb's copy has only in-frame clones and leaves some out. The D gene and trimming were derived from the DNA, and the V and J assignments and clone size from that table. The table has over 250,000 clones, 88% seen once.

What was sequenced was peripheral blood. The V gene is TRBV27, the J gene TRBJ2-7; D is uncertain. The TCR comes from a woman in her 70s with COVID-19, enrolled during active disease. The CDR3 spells CASSSSYAGEQYF. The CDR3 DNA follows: TGTGCCAGCAGTTCCAGTTACGCAGGCGAGCAGTACTTC.